Shown below are 5 T cell receptor beta chains from a single sample sequenced in a study of T cell clonotyping in hematopoietic cell transplantation. Produced via immunoSEQ multiplex PCR; TCRdb's table is partial and in-frame only. The repertoire holds about 16,000 clones, with roughly 90% as singletons. Sequencing was done on a sample of peripheral blood mononuclear cells. Receptors originate from a middle-aged man in good health. Some clones in this sample may be carry-over from other donors' samples.

The chain employs TRBV4-1 and TRBJ2-7; D is undetermined. This CDR3 has 13 amino acids. V dropped 1 base and J dropped 3 bases, with 7 bases sitting between them. Germline-derived CDR1 and CDR2 are MGHRA and YSYEKL. This chain's CDR3 is CASSQVAYYEQYF. CDR3 DNA sequence: TGCGCCAGCAGCCAAGTTGCCTACTACGAGCAGTACTTC.

The gene calls are TRBV6-4 and TRBJ1-2; D gene unclear. This CDR3 comprises 16 residues. Germline values: CDR1 MRHNA, CDR2 SNTAGT. V lost 3 bases and J 8 bases, leaving 22 bases between the germline ends. The CDR3 nucleotides read TGTGCCAGCAGTGAAGGTCTTGGGCAGGCAGTTGAAGGCTACACCTTC. Translation gives CASSEGLGQAVEGYTF.

This chain links TRBV19 with TRBJ1-1, with D perhaps matching TRBD1 (5 bases). This CDR3 contains 14 residues. Germline CDR1 reads LNHDA; CDR2 reads SQIVND (reference sequence). The V end was cut by 6 bases, the J end by 1 base, with 12 bases between. The CDR3 DNA reads as TGTGCCAGTAGCACTCAGGGCAAGAACACTGAAGCTTTCTTT. Translation gives CASSTQGKNTEAFF.

This chain connects TRBV28 to TRBJ2-5; D call uncertain. Trimming removed 5 bases from V and 10 bases from J, with 14 bases in between. Germline V gives CDR1 MDHEN, CDR2 SYDVKM. The CDR3 sequence is 12 residues long. The CDR3 protein is CASSPSFVVQYF. CDR3 DNA: TGTGCCAGCAGTCCGTCCTTCGTGGTCCAGTACTTC.

The table lists this clone with a few counts. This chain links TRBV10-1 with TRBJ2-7; TRBD1 matches at 8 bases. V gave up 4 bases and J gave up 0 bases; unmatched junction bases: 2. Germline CDR1 and CDR2: WNHNN and SYGVQD (reference sequence). The CDR3 totals 14 residues. The DNA for the CDR3 is TGCGCCAGCAGTGGACAGGGGAGCTCCTACGAGCAGTACTTC. It specifies CASSGQGSSYEQYF.